Following are 24 T cell receptor beta chains from one sample sequenced in a study of blood T cell repertoires in COVID-19. The data were produced by immunoSEQ multiplex PCR, yet TCRdb's version contains in-frame clones alone and is incomplete. Found here are hundreds of thousands of clones, 85% to 90% of them singletons; the top ten hold 2.4%. Input material: PBMCs or T cells enriched from blood (not recorded which). The receptors derive from a young woman who had recovered from COVID-19.

This clone was observed a single time. This sequence joins TRBV4-1 and TRBJ1-2; no definite D call. There are 16 residues in the CDR3. The V gene lost 1 base and the J gene lost 0 bases, with 12 bases spanning the gap. In germline, CDR1 is MGHRA, CDR2 YSYEKL. Here the CDR3 DNA reads TGCGCCAGCAGCCAAGTAGGCGAGGGAGCTAACTATGGCTACACCTTC. This codes for CASSQVGEGANYGYTF.

V and J are TRBV11-3 and TRBJ1-1, with D unclear. This CDR3 is 13 amino acids long. Germline CDR1 reads SGHNT; CDR2 reads YENEEA. V was trimmed by 5 bases and J by 6 bases, leaving 13 bases between them. In DNA form, the CDR3 reads TGTGCCAGCAGCGAAGGCGGATTCGCTGAAGCTTTCTTT. It is translated as CASSEGGFAEAFF.

This chain joins TRBV6-1 and TRBJ1-2; 9 nucleotides line up with TRBD1. V shed 1 base and J 8 bases; nucleotides not matched to a gene: 8. The germline gives CDR1 MNHNS, CDR2 SASEGT. The CDR3 extends over 15 amino acids. CDR3 amino acids: CASSEGWGTGLGYTF. The CDR3 DNA follows: TGTGCCAGCAGTGAAGGCTGGGGGACAGGGCTCGGCTACACCTTC.

In nucleotides, the CDR3 is TGTGCCAGCAGTTTCCGTGAGGGGGCGAACTATGGCTACACCTTC. As protein: CASSFREGANYGYTF. The V call is TRBV27, the J call TRBJ1-2; 7 bases match TRBD1. Trimming at V came to 3 bases and at J to 2 bases, leaving 6 bases not matched to a gene. Germline V gene sequence: CDR1 MNHEY, CDR2 SMNVEV (reference sequence). The CDR3 has 15 amino acids.

In this sample, this clone turned up once. The chain has TRBV11-2 and TRBJ1-5; 7 bases align to TRBD1. V lost 1 base to trimming and J lost 1 base; unmatched junction nucleotides: 1. CDR3 size: 15 residues. Germline values: CDR1 SGHAT, CDR2 FQNNGV. The CDR3: CASSLAGGSNQPQHF. The CDR3 DNA reads TGTGCCAGCAGCTTAGCAGGGGGGAGCAATCAGCCCCAGCATTTT.

In this sample, this clone turned up a few times. The junction differs from germline at one of its ends, possibly a read error. J is TRBJ1-4 and V is TRBV7-7, with D possibly matching TRBD1 (6 bases). From germline, CDR1 is SSHAT and CDR2 FNYEAQ (reference sequence). This CDR3 region has 13 residues. The CDR3 nucleotides are TGTGCTAGCAGCCGGGACAAAAATGAAAAACTGTTTTTT. Amino acid sequence: CASSRDKNEKLFF. The whole variable domain, filled in from reference TRBV7-7 and TRBJ1-4, reads GAGVSQSPRYKVTKRGQDVTLRCDPISSHATLYWYQQALGQGPEFLTYFNYEAQPDKSGLPSDRFSAERPEGSISTLTIQRTEQRDSAMYRCASSRDKNEKLFFGSGTQLSVL.

This sequence joins TRBV7-3 and TRBJ2-5, with D possibly being TRBD2 (6 bases). With 4 bases removed from V and 1 base from J, the gap between germline ends came to 13 bases. This CDR3 comprises 15 residues. Germline loops: CDR1 SGHTA, CDR2 FQGTGA. The CDR3 loop is CASSSTGLVQETQYF. CDR3 in DNA: TGTGCCAGCAGCTCGACGGGACTGGTCCAAGAGACCCAGTACTTC.

CDR3 protein: CASSLVPRTENYGYTF. The CDR3 DNA reads TGTGCCAGCAGCTTAGTGCCCCGGACAGAGAACTATGGCTACACCTTC. The chain joins TRBV7-9 to TRBJ1-2, with D possibly being TRBD1 (6 bases). The CDR3 length is 16 residues. V was shortened by 1 base and J by 2 bases, with 14 bases between the two germline ends. Germline V gene sequence: CDR1 SEHNR, CDR2 FQNEAQ (reference sequence).

The chain employs TRBV11-3 and TRBJ2-7; 11 bases map to TRBD1. The CDR3 consists of 15 residues. V shed 5 bases and J 6 bases; nucleotides not matched to a gene: 9. Germline V gene data show CDR1 as SGHNT and CDR2 as YENEEA. CDR3 sequence (DNA): TGTGCCAGCAGCCCGCAGGGACAGGGGGGAGGCGAGCAGTACTTC. Translating gives CASSPQGQGGGEQYF.

This sequence joins TRBV5-1 and TRBJ2-2; D is undetermined. CDR1 SGHRS and CDR2 YFSETQ come from the germline V gene. The ends were cut back, 6 bases at V and 2 bases at J, with 11 bases in the middle. This CDR3 is 14 amino acids long. CDR3 residues: CASTAAINTGELFF. The CDR3 DNA sequence: TGCGCCAGCACCGCAGCGATCAACACCGGGGAGCTGTTTTTT.

The genes are TRBV7-2 and TRBJ2-7, with 9 bases lining up with TRBD2. Looked up from germline, CDR1 is SGHTA and CDR2 is FQGNSA. The ends lost 2 bases at V and 1 base at J; junction bases unmatched: 6. The CDR3 totals 16 residues. The CDR3 coding sequence is TGTGCCAGCAGCTTAAACTTAGCGGGGGTATCCTACGAGCAGTACTTC. It yields the protein CASSLNLAGVSYEQYF.

In DNA, the CDR3 is TGCAGCGTCCGCGGCGAGGGCTCGAACTATGGCTACACCTTC. As protein: CSVRGEGSNYGYTF. The rearrangement links TRBV29-1 to TRBJ1-2; D uncertain. Per the germline V gene, CDR1 is SQVTM and CDR2 is ANQGSEA. The V and J ends lost 6 bases and 2 bases respectively, with 16 bases between them. This CDR3 spans 14 amino acids.

In its sample, this clone was seen once. This chain joins TRBV29-1 and TRBJ1-1; 8 positions match TRBD1. V lost 6 bases, J lost 5 bases, and 8 bases stayed unmatched. This CDR3 is built from 13 residues. Per germline, CDR1 SQVTM and CDR2 ANQGSEA. CDR3 sequence: CSVRTGMETEAFF. The CDR3 DNA follows: TGCAGCGTCCGGACAGGGATGGAAACTGAAGCTTTCTTT.

The gene calls are TRBV2 and TRBJ2-7; D is possibly TRBD1 (6 bases). CDR1 is SNHLY and CDR2 is FYNNEI in the germline V gene. Deletions cut 3 bases from V and 2 bases from J, with 11 bases between. The CDR3 covers 14 residues. CDR3: CASSEDSGPYEQYF. In DNA form, the CDR3 reads TGTGCCAGCAGTGAGGACAGTGGACCCTACGAGCAGTACTTC. The whole variable domain, remainder taken from reference TRBV2 and TRBJ2-7, is EPEVTQTPSHQVTQMGQEVILRCVPISNHLYFYWYRQILGQKVEFLVSFYNNEISEKSEIFDDQFSVERPDGSNFTLKIRSTKLEDSAMYFCASSEDSGPYEQYFGPGTRLTVT.

This clone was counted once. The chain employs TRBV7-6 and TRBJ1-6, with 8 bases fitting TRBD1. The J segment lost 9 bases and the V segment lost 5 bases, leaving 6 bases of the junction unmatched. Germline lookup yields CDR1 SGHVS and CDR2 FNYEAQ. This CDR3 comprises 14 residues. The CDR3 here is CASSPDRGRSPLHF. Written as DNA, the CDR3 is TGTGCCAGCAGCCCCGACAGGGGACGTTCACCCCTCCACTTT. Full variable domain (outside the CDR3, taken from reference TRBV7-6 and TRBJ1-6): GAGVSQSPRYKVTKRGQDVALRCDPISGHVSLYWYRQALGQGPEFLTYFNYEAQQDKSGLPNDRFSAERPEGSISTLTIQRTEQRDSAMYRCASSPDRGRSPLHFGNGTRLTVT.

This chain uses TRBV28 with TRBJ1-2; D might be TRBD1 (6 bases). Trimming left V 7 bases short and J 0 bases short, with 12 bases between. The CDR3 totals 14 residues. Germline V gene sequence: CDR1 MDHEN, CDR2 SYDVKM. The CDR3 loop reads CASNQGNSNYGYTF. DNA for the CDR3: TGTGCCAGCAACCAGGGGAACTCTAACTATGGCTACACCTTC.

The rearrangement links TRBV4-2 to TRBJ2-4; maybe TRBD2 (5 bases). Germline V gives CDR1 LGHNA, CDR2 YNFKEQ. The germline V and J ends were trimmed by 1 base and 10 bases, with 14 bases remaining between them. There are 14 residues in the CDR3. The CDR3 nucleotides are TGTGCCAGCAGCCAAGGGCGGGCGCTTGGAATTCAGTACTTC. Protein sequence: CASSQGRALGIQYF.

This chain links TRBV7-3 with TRBJ2-2, with D maybe TRBD1 (6 bases). CDR3 length: 16 amino acids. The germline gives CDR1 SGHTA, CDR2 FQGTGA. Between the trimmed V and J ends, which lost 4 bases and 6 bases, there was a span of 18 bases. The CDR3 sequence is CASSSEGHFSPGELFF. CDR3 in DNA: TGTGCCAGCAGCTCAGAGGGACACTTCTCGCCCGGGGAGCTGTTTTTT.

With regard to this clone: Other DNA sequences of this sample code for an identical CDR3. The chain links TRBV6-5 to TRBJ2-7; 8 bases fit TRBD1. Germline CDR1 MNHEY, CDR2 SVGAGI. Trimming at V came to 6 bases and at J to 2 bases, leaving 3 bases not matched to a gene. CDR3 length: 13 amino acids. CDR3: CASSPRGPYEQYF. Here the CDR3 DNA reads TGTGCCAGCAGCCCCAGGGGGCCCTACGAGCAGTACTTC.

The chain has TRBV11-3 and TRBJ1-1; D is unresolved. The V gene's germline CDR1 is SGHNT and CDR2 YENEEA. There are 13 residues in the CDR3. Trimming shortened V by 5 bases and J by 1 base, and 8 bases separated the two germline ends. CDR3 nucleotide sequence: TGTGCCAGCAGCCCGACAAAGAACACTGAAGCTTTCTTT. It translates to CASSPTKNTEAFF.

V gene TRBV5-1 combines with J gene TRBJ1-3; D uncertain. The V gene lost 0 bases and the J gene lost 1 base, with 11 bases spanning the gap. This CDR3 region has 16 residues. Germline CDR1 is SGHRS and CDR2 is YFSETQ. The CDR3 sequence: CASSLDGRGSGNTIYF. CDR3 DNA sequence: TGCGCCAGCAGCTTGGATGGCAGAGGATCTGGAAACACCATATATTTT.

The genes are TRBV27 and TRBJ1-2; weak D call: TRBD1 (6 bases). This CDR3 is built from 14 residues. V was shortened by 4 bases and J by 8 bases, with 17 bases between the two germline ends. Germline CDR1 MNHEY, CDR2 SMNVEV (reference sequence). The CDR3: CASSSLRQGKGYTF. CDR3 nucleotide sequence: TGTGCCAGCAGTTCCCTCAGGCAGGGGAAGGGCTACACCTTC.

The chain uses TRBV7-2 and TRBJ2-7; a possible D gene is TRBD1 (5 bases). The V and J ends lost 4 bases and 0 bases respectively, with 13 bases between them. CDR3 length equals 15 residues. CDR1 is SGHTA and CDR2 is FQGNSA in the germline V gene. CDR3 sequence: CASSSGGRDSYEQYF. For the CDR3, the DNA is TGTGCCAGCAGCTCGGGTGGCAGGGACTCCTACGAGCAGTACTTC. Using reference TRBV7-2 and TRBJ2-7 for the parts outside the CDR3, the full variable domain is GAGVSQSPSNKVTEKGKDVELRCDPISGHTALYWYRQSLGQGLEFLIYFQGNSAPDKSGLPSDRFSAERTGGSVSTLTIQRTQQEDSAVYLCASSSGGRDSYEQYFGPGTRLTVT.

The chain links TRBV10-3 to TRBJ1-2; D unclear. V was pared by 4 bases and J by 4 bases, with 10 bases between. CDR3 length: 13 amino acids. CDR1 ENHRY and CDR2 SYGVKD come from the germline V gene. The CDR3 region is CAISVSQVYGYTF. The CDR3 DNA reads as TGTGCCATCAGTGTAAGTCAGGTCTATGGCTACACCTTC.